Listed below are T cell receptor beta chains from one sample, sequenced in a study of blood T cell repertoires in COVID-19. Repertoires were generated with immunoSEQ multiplex PCR, while TCRdb's copy carries only in-frame clones and drops some. The sample includes under 250,000 clones, over 65% of them seen just once. The sequenced material came from peripheral blood. The receptor source for this set is a woman aged 70-85 years with active or convalescent COVID-19. CDR3s include the opening cysteine and the closing phenylalanine or tryptophan. D genes are given only for firm matches. Size is stated for part of the rows, as once, few or many counts, or as a class when the clone is expanded.

V gene: TRBV6-1; clone size: NA; J gene: TRBJ2-5; D gene: TRBD1; CDR3 protein: CASSEALLGTGLETQYF; CDR3 DNA: TGTGCCAGCAGTGAAGCGCTTCTTGGGACAGGGCTGGAGACCCAGTACTTC
V gene: TRBV4-2; clone size: NA; J gene: TRBJ2-1; D gene: TRBD1; CDR3 protein: CASSAGQGPYNEQFF; CDR3 DNA: TGTGCCAGCAGCGCGGGACAGGGACCCTACAATGAGCAGTTCTTC
V gene: TRBV5-1; clone size: NA; J gene: TRBJ2-5; D gene: TRBD2; CDR3 protein: CASSLKGGLGETQYF; CDR3 DNA: TGCGCCAGCAGCCTCAAAGGGGGACTAGGAGAGACCCAGTACTTC
V gene: TRBV2; clone size: NA; J gene: TRBJ2-5; D gene: NA; CDR3 protein: CASTYQETQYF; CDR3 DNA: TGTGCCAGCACGTATCAAGAGACCCAGTACTTC
V gene: TRBV4-2; clone size: NA; J gene: TRBJ2-3; D gene: TRBD1; CDR3 protein: CASSQQDRGRGTQYF; CDR3 DNA: TGTGCCAGCAGCCAACAGGACAGGGGAAGGGGGACGCAGTATTTT
V gene: TRBV29-1; clone size: NA; J gene: TRBJ1-2; D gene: NA; CDR3 protein: CSLGGGNYGYTF; CDR3 DNA: TGCAGCCTCGGGGGGGGAAACTATGGCTACACCTTC
V gene: TRBV5-4; clone size: NA; J gene: TRBJ2-2; D gene: NA; CDR3 protein: CASSFGGRSTGELFF; CDR3 DNA: TGTGCCAGCAGCTTTGGCGGTAGATCCACCGGGGAGCTGTTTTTT
V gene: TRBV28; clone size: NA; J gene: TRBJ2-1; D gene: NA; CDR3 protein: CASSSRGQTRTYNEQFF; CDR3 DNA: TGTGCCAGCAGTTCCCGTGGGCAGACAAGAACCTACAATGAGCAGTTCTTC
V gene: TRBV25-1; clone size: NA; J gene: TRBJ2-1; D gene: TRBD2; CDR3 protein: CAHGTSGGINEQFF; CDR3 DNA: TGTGCCCACGGGACTAGCGGGGGGATCAATGAGCAGTTCTTC
V gene: TRBV3-1/TRBV3-2; clone size: NA; J gene: TRBJ1-1; D gene: NA; CDR3 protein: CASSQGGDGRAFF; CDR3 DNA: TGTGCCAGCAGCCAAGGGGGGGACGGGAGAGCTTTCTTT
V gene: TRBV7-9; clone size: NA; J gene: TRBJ1-1; D gene: NA; CDR3 protein: CASSLAAVNTEAFF; CDR3 DNA: TGTGCCAGCAGCTTAGCGGCAGTGAACACTGAAGCTTTCTTT
V gene: TRBV18; clone size: few; J gene: TRBJ2-7; D gene: NA; CDR3 protein: CASSPGNGGEQYF; CDR3 DNA: TGTGCCAGCTCACCGGGGAACGGAGGTGAGCAGTACTTC
V gene: TRBV28; clone size: NA; J gene: TRBJ2-5; D gene: TRBD2; CDR3 protein: CASSLPRGTSGRALDQETQYF; CDR3 DNA: TGTGCCAGCAGTTTACCCAGAGGGACTAGCGGGAGGGCCTTGGACCAAGAGACCCAGTACTTC
V gene: TRBV5-1; clone size: NA; J gene: TRBJ1-1; D gene: TRBD1; CDR3 protein: CASSLGPTGANTEAFF; CDR3 DNA: TGCGCCAGCAGCTTGGGGCCGACAGGGGCGAACACTGAAGCTTTCTTT
V gene: TRBV5-1; clone size: NA; J gene: TRBJ2-2; D gene: TRBD1; CDR3 protein: CASSYGQGNGELFF; CDR3 DNA: TGCGCCAGCAGCTACGGACAGGGTAACGGGGAGCTGTTTTTT
V gene: TRBV7-2; clone size: NA; J gene: TRBJ1-1; D gene: NA; CDR3 protein: CASSGHRAGNTEAFF; CDR3 DNA: TGTGCCAGCAGCGGACACAGGGCGGGGAACACTGAAGCTTTCTTT
V gene: TRBV5-1; clone size: once; J gene: TRBJ2-1; D gene: TRBD1; CDR3 protein: CASSLGAGGLMVHEQFF; CDR3 DNA: TGCGCCAGCAGCTTGGGGGCAGGGGGCCTTATGGTCCATGAGCAGTTCTTC
V gene: TRBV4-2; clone size: NA; J gene: TRBJ2-7; D gene: NA; CDR3 protein: CASSQVGNYEQYF; CDR3 DNA: TGTGCCAGCAGCCAAGTGGGCAACTACGAGCAGTACTTC
V gene: TRBV28; clone size: NA; J gene: TRBJ1-5; D gene: NA; CDR3 protein: CASRGQISNQPQHF; CDR3 DNA: TGTGCCAGCAGGGGGCAGATTAGCAATCAGCCCCAGCATTTT
V gene: TRBV28; clone size: NA; J gene: TRBJ2-1; D gene: TRBD2; CDR3 protein: CASSPAGGHYNEQFF; CDR3 DNA: TGTGCCAGCAGTCCAGCGGGAGGTCACTACAATGAGCAGTTCTTC
V gene: TRBV4-2; clone size: NA; J gene: TRBJ1-2; D gene: TRBD1; CDR3 protein: CASSQDVDRVDGYTF; CDR3 DNA: TGTGCCAGCAGCCAAGATGTGGACAGGGTCGATGGCTACACCTTC
V gene: TRBV5-1; clone size: NA; J gene: TRBJ2-6; D gene: TRBD1; CDR3 protein: CASSSGQVGVSGANVLTF; CDR3 DNA: TGCGCCAGCAGCTCCGGACAGGTTGGAGTCTCTGGGGCCAACGTCCTGACTTTC
V gene: TRBV11-2; clone size: NA; J gene: TRBJ2-1; D gene: TRBD2; CDR3 protein: CASSRGDNEQFF; CDR3 DNA: TGTGCCAGCAGCCGGGGGGACAATGAGCAGTTCTTC
V gene: TRBV10-3; clone size: NA; J gene: TRBJ1-5; D gene: NA; CDR3 protein: CATLGVSNQPQHF; CDR3 DNA: TGTGCCACCCTCGGGGTTAGCAATCAGCCCCAGCATTTT
V gene: TRBV28; clone size: NA; J gene: TRBJ1-5; D gene: TRBD1; CDR3 protein: CASSPPGQGNQPQHF; CDR3 DNA: TGTGCCAGCAGCCCCCCGGGACAGGGTAATCAGCCCCAGCATTTT
V gene: TRBV27; clone size: NA; J gene: TRBJ2-5; D gene: TRBD2; CDR3 protein: CASSPTSGGAGDPETQYF; CDR3 DNA: TGTGCCAGCAGCCCAACTAGCGGGGGGGCCGGTGATCCGGAGACCCAGTACTTC
V gene: TRBV11-2; clone size: NA; J gene: TRBJ1-2; D gene: NA; CDR3 protein: CASRGTGGYTF; CDR3 DNA: TGTGCCAGCCGGGGGACGGGTGGCTACACCTTC
V gene: TRBV6-5; clone size: few; J gene: TRBJ1-5; D gene: NA; CDR3 protein: CASTSRQGGNQPQHF; CDR3 DNA: TGTGCCAGCACCAGTCGGCAGGGTGGCAATCAGCCCCAGCATTTT
V gene: TRBV10-3; clone size: few; J gene: TRBJ2-1; D gene: TRBD2; CDR3 protein: CAISGTSGGGYNEQFF; CDR3 DNA: TGTGCCATCAGTGGGACTAGCGGGGGAGGATACAATGAGCAGTTCTTC
V gene: TRBV5-6; clone size: NA; J gene: TRBJ1-1; D gene: NA; CDR3 protein: CASSSVAAEAFF; CDR3 DNA: TGTGCCAGCAGCTCCGTTGCAGCTGAAGCTTTCTTT
V gene: TRBV13; clone size: few; J gene: TRBJ2-3; D gene: NA; CDR3 protein: CASSFRVGGGDTQYF; CDR3 DNA: TGTGCCAGCAGCTTTCGTGTCGGGGGAGGAGATACGCAGTATTTT
V gene: TRBV9; clone size: NA; J gene: TRBJ1-1; D gene: NA; CDR3 protein: CASSVAGLNTEAFF; CDR3 DNA: TGTGCCAGCAGCGTAGCGGGGTTGAACACTGAAGCTTTCTTT
V gene: TRBV18; clone size: NA; J gene: TRBJ2-3; D gene: NA; CDR3 protein: CASSPSGGLTDTQYF; CDR3 DNA: TGTGCCAGCTCTCCTTCGGGCGGACTCACAGATACGCAGTATTTT
V gene: TRBV18; clone size: NA; J gene: TRBJ2-2; D gene: NA; CDR3 protein: CASSLSLRDKSGELFF; CDR3 DNA: TGTGCCAGCTCACTCAGCTTAAGGGACAAGTCCGGGGAGCTGTTTTTT
V gene: TRBV7-2; clone size: NA; J gene: TRBJ2-3; D gene: TRBD2; CDR3 protein: CASSLVGAGGGTDTQYF; CDR3 DNA: TGTGCCAGCAGCTTAGTTGGAGCGGGGGGCGGAACAGATACGCAGTATTTT
V gene: TRBV5-1; clone size: NA; J gene: TRBJ1-2; D gene: NA; CDR3 protein: CASSAIGLGAHYTF; CDR3 DNA: TGCGCCAGCAGCGCCATCGGCCTTGGGGCGCACTACACCTTC
V gene: TRBV6-5; clone size: NA; J gene: TRBJ2-5; D gene: NA; CDR3 protein: CASSLRETQYF; CDR3 DNA: TGTGCCAGCAGTCTGAGGGAGACCCAGTACTTC
V gene: TRBV7-9; clone size: NA; J gene: TRBJ2-1; D gene: NA; CDR3 protein: CASSRRDSGLSYNEQFF; CDR3 DNA: TGTGCCAGCAGCCGCCGGGACTCGGGGCTCTCCTACAATGAGCAGTTCTTC
V gene: TRBV2; clone size: NA; J gene: TRBJ1-3; D gene: NA; CDR3 protein: CASSGGRTISGNTIYF; CDR3 DNA: TGTGCCAGCAGTGGGGGCAGGACGATCTCTGGAAACACCATATATTTT
V gene: TRBV4-3; clone size: NA; J gene: TRBJ1-2; D gene: NA; CDR3 protein: CASSHSRANYGYTF; CDR3 DNA: TGCGCCAGCAGCCACTCCCGGGCTAACTATGGCTACACCTTC
V gene: TRBV10-2; clone size: NA; J gene: TRBJ1-5; D gene: NA; CDR3 protein: CASSVGGSGPQHF; CDR3 DNA: TGCGCCAGCAGTGTGGGGGGGAGCGGGCCCCAGCATTTT
V gene: TRBV6-5; clone size: NA; J gene: TRBJ2-7; D gene: NA; CDR3 protein: CASSYSNWESYEQYF; CDR3 DNA: TGTGCCAGCAGTTACTCGAATTGGGAGTCCTACGAGCAGTACTTC
V gene: TRBV10-2; clone size: NA; J gene: TRBJ2-3; D gene: TRBD2; CDR3 protein: CASSETSLAGEGDTQYF; CDR3 DNA: TGCGCCAGCAGTGAAACCTCGCTAGCGGGAGAGGGTGATACGCAGTATTTT
V gene: TRBV4-1; clone size: NA; J gene: TRBJ1-1; D gene: NA; CDR3 protein: CASSQDLGGLGHSGEAFF; CDR3 DNA: TGCGCCAGCAGCCAAGATCTGGGAGGGCTAGGACACTCGGGTGAAGCTTTCTTT
V gene: TRBV10-1; clone size: NA; J gene: TRBJ2-7; D gene: TRBD1; CDR3 protein: CASNPDRVVVGSYEQYF; CDR3 DNA: TGCGCCAGTAACCCAGACAGGGTTGTTGTGGGAAGCTACGAGCAGTACTTC
V gene: TRBV5-4; clone size: few; J gene: TRBJ2-1; D gene: NA; CDR3 protein: CASKIDSGSYNEQFF; CDR3 DNA: TGTGCCAGCAAAATTGACAGTGGCTCCTACAATGAGCAGTTCTTC
V gene: TRBV25-1; clone size: NA; J gene: TRBJ1-1; D gene: NA; CDR3 protein: CASSAPGGVLNTEAFF; CDR3 DNA: TGTGCCAGCAGTGCTCCCGGGGGGGTACTTAACACTGAAGCTTTCTTT
V gene: TRBV7-8; clone size: NA; J gene: TRBJ2-7; D gene: TRBD2; CDR3 protein: CASMPNLAGDSYEQYF; CDR3 DNA: TGTGCCAGCATGCCAAATTTAGCGGGCGACTCCTACGAGCAGTACTTC
V gene: TRBV15; clone size: NA; J gene: TRBJ2-5; D gene: TRBD1; CDR3 protein: CATSRQGQGETQYF; CDR3 DNA: TGTGCCACCAGCCGACAAGGACAGGGTGAGACCCAGTACTTC
V gene: TRBV29-1; clone size: NA; J gene: TRBJ1-5; D gene: NA; CDR3 protein: CSVVFGATGNQPQHF; CDR3 DNA: TGCAGCGTTGTCTTTGGGGCTACAGGCAATCAGCCCCAGCATTTT
V gene: TRBV27; clone size: NA; J gene: TRBJ2-5; D gene: TRBD1; CDR3 protein: CASNGQGAQETQYF; CDR3 DNA: TGTGCCAGCAACGGACAGGGGGCCCAAGAGACCCAGTACTTC
V gene: TRBV5-1; clone size: NA; J gene: TRBJ2-7; D gene: TRBD2; CDR3 protein: CASSLAGGREQYF; CDR3 DNA: TGCGCCAGCAGCTTAGCGGGAGGGAGAGAGCAGTACTTC
V gene: TRBV9; clone size: once; J gene: TRBJ2-5; D gene: TRBD2; CDR3 protein: CASSPGGTQYF; CDR3 DNA: TGTGCCAGCAGCCCGGGGGGGACCCAGTACTTC
V gene: TRBV2; clone size: NA; J gene: TRBJ2-7; D gene: NA; CDR3 protein: CASQRVYEQYF; CDR3 DNA: TGTGCCAGTCAGCGGGTCTACGAGCAGTACTTC